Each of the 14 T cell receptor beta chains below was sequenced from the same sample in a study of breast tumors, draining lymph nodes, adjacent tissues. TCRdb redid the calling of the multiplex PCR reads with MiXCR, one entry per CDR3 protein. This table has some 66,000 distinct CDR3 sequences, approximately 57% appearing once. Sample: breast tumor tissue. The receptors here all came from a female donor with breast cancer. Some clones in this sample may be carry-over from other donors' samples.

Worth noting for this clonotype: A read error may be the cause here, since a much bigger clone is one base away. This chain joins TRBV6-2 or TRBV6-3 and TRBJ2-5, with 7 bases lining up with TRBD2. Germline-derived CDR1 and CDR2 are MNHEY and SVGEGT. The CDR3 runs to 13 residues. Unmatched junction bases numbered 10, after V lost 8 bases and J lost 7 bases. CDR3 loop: CASRRLAPGTQYF. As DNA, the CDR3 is TGTGCCAGCCGAAGACTAGCTCCAGGGACCCAGTACTTC.

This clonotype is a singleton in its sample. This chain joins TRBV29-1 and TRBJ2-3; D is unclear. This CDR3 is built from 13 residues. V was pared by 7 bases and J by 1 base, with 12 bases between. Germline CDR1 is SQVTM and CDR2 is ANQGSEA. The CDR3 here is CSATTRRTDTQYF. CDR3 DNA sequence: TGCAGCGCAACCACGAGACGCACAGATACGCAGTATTTT.

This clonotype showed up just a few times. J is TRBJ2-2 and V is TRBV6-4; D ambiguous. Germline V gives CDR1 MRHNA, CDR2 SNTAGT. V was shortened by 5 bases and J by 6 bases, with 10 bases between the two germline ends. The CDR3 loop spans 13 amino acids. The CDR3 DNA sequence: TGTGCCAGCAGTCCTGACTTGGCCGGGGAGCTGTTTTTT. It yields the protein CASSPDLAGELFF.

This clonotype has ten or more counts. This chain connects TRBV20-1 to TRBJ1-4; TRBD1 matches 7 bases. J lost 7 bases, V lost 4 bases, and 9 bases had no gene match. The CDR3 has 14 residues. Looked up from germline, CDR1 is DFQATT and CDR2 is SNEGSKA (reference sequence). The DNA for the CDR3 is TGCAGTGCTACTCTAACAGGGGTTGGTGAAAAACTGTTTTTT. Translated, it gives CSATLTGVGEKLFF.

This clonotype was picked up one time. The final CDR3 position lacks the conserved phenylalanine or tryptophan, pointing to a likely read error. CDR3 protein: CASSAEGNSLLHL. The CDR3 DNA reads TGTGCCAGCAGTGCGGAGGGTAATTCACTCCTCCACCTT. The V and J genes are TRBV6-1 and TRBJ1-6; D is unresolved. The length of the CDR3 is 13 residues. Germline CDR1 is MNHNS and CDR2 is SASEGT.

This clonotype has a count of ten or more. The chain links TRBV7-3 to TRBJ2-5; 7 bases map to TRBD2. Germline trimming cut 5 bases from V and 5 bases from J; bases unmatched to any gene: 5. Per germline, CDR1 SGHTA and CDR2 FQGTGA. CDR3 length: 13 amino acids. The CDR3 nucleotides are TGTGCCAGCAGCCAGGGCGGGAGTGAGACCCAGTACTTC. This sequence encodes CASSQGGSETQYF.

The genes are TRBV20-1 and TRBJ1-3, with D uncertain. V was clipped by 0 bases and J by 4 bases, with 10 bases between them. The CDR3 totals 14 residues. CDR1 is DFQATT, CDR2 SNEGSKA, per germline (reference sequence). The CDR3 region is CSARDPAGGNTIYF. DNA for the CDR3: TGCAGTGCTAGAGATCCCGCAGGAGGAAACACCATATATTTT.

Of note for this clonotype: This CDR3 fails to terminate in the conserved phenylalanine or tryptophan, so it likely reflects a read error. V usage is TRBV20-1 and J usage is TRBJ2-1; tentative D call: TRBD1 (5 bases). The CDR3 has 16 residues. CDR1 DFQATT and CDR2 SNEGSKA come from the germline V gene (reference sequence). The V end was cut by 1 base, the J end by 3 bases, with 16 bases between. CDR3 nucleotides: TGCAGTGCTAGAGGATGGCAGGGAAGTGGCTACAATGAGCAGTTCCTC. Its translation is CSARGWQGSGYNEQFL.

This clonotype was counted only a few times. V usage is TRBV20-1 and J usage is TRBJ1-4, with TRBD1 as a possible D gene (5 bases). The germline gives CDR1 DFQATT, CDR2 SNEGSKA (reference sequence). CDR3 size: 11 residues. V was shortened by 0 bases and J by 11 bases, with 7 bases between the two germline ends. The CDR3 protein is CSARDRDKLFF. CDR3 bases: TGCAGTGCTAGAGATAGGGACAAACTGTTTTTT.

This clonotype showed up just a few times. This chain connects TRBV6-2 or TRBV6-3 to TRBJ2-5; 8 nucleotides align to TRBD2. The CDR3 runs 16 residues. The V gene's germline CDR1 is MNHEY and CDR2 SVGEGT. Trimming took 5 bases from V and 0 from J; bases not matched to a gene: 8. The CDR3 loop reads CASSRPGRGDQETQYF. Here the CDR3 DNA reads TGTGCCAGCAGTCGCCCCGGGCGGGGGGACCAAGAGACCCAGTACTTC.

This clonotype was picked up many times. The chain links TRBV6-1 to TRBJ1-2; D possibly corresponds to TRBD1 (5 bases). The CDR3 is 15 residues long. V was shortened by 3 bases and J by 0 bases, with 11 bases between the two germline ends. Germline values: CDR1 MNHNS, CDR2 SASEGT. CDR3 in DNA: TGTGCCAGCAGTGATCCGGGACGTCCTAACTATGGCTACACCTTC. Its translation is CASSDPGRPNYGYTF.

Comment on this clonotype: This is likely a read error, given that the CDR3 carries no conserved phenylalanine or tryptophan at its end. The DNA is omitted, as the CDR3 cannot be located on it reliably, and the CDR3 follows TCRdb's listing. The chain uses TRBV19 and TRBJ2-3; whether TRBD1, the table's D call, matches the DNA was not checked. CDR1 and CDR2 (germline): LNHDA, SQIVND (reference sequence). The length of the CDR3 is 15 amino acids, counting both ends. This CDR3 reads CASRRDRGSKIRKFL.

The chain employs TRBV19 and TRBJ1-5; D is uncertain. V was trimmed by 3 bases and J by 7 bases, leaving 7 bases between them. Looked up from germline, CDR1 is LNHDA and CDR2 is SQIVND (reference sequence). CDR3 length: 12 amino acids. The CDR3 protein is CASSMNRQPQHF. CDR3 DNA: TGTGCCAGTAGTATGAACCGGCAGCCCCAGCATTTT.

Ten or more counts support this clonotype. CDR3 nucleotide sequence: TGTGCCACCCGAGCGGGGGGGAACACATACAATGAGCAGTTCTTC. Translating it yields CATRAGGNTYNEQFF. The chain couples TRBV24-1 to TRBJ2-1; 10 nucleotides match TRBD2. The CDR3 has 15 residues. Germline CDR1 KGHDR, CDR2 SFDVKD. Trimming at V came to 9 bases and at J to 4 bases, leaving 8 bases not matched to a gene.